The text below deals with one T cell receptor (beta chain). This sample is drawn from a study of blood T cell repertoires in COVID-19. The CDR3 is made up of 14 amino acids. V lost 1 base to trimming and J lost 6 bases, with 13 bases between them. Germline lookup yields CDR1 SGDLS and CDR2 YYNGEE. TCRdb's table, derived via immunoSEQ multiplex PCR, lists solely in-frame clones and lacks some. The sample includes under 450,000 clones, 90% to 95% of them seen just once. J is TRBJ1-2 and V is TRBV9; D is possibly TRBD1 (6 bases). The sequenced sample was PBMCs or T cells enriched from blood (not recorded which). The receptor comes from a woman between 40 and 55 years old who had been exposed to COVID-19. The CDR3: CASSVLGGRDGYTF. The CDR3 nucleotides are TGTGCCAGCAGCGTACTCGGGGGGCGAGATGGCTACACCTTC.